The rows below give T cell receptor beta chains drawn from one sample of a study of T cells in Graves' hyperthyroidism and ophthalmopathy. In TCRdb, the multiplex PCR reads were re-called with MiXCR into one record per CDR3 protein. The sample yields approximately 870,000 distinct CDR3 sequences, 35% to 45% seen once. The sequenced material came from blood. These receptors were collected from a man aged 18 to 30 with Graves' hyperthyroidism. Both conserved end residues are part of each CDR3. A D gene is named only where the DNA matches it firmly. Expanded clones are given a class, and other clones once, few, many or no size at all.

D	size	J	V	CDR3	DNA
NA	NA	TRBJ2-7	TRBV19	CASSMGVSLVEQYF	TGTGCCAGTAGTATGGGGGTCAGCCTGGTCGAGCAGTACTTC
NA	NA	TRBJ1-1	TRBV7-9	CASSIGARGTEAFF	TGTGCCAGTAGTATTGGGGCCCGGGGGACTGAAGCTTTCTTT
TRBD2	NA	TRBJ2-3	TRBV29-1	CSAIPRGRDTDTQYF	TGCAGCGCAATTCCCAGAGGGAGGGACACAGATACGCAGTATTTT
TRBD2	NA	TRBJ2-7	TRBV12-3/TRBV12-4	CADPASGDYEQYF	TGTGCCGACCCCGCTAGCGGAGACTACGAGCAGTACTTC
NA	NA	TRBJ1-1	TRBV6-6	CASRGGVGEAFF	TGTGCCAGCAGAGGAGGGGTGGGTGAAGCTTTCTTT
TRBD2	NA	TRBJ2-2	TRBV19	CASSINVAGATGELFF	TGTGCCAGTAGTATAAACGTAGCGGGAGCCACCGGGGAGCTGTTTTTT
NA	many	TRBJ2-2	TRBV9	CASRDDRVTGELFF	TGTGCCAGCAGAGACGACAGAGTTACCGGGGAGCTGTTTTTT
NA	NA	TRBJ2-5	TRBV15	CATSRDSRGRQETQYF	TGTGCCACCAGCAGAGATAGCAGGGGCAGACAAGAGACCCAGTACTTC
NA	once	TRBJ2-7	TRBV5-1	CASSLAGGAAYEQYF	TGCGCCAGCAGCTTGGCCGGGGGTGCCGCCTACGAGCAGTACTTC
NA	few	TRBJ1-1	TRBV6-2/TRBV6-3	CASTNPTGNTEAFF	TGTGCCAGCACTAACCCCACAGGGAACACTGAAGCTTTCTTT
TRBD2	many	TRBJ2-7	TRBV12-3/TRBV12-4	CASSTTSGSYEQYF	TGTGCCAGCAGCACCACTAGCGGATCCTACGAGCAGTACTTC
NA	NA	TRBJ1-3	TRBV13	CASSSYPGASSGNTIYF	TGTGCCAGCAGCTCATACCCGGGCGCCTCCTCTGGAAACACCATATATTTT
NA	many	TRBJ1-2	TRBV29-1	CSVDLTEYGYTF	TGCAGCGTTGACCTAACAGAGTATGGCTACACCTTC
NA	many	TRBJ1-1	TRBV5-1	CASSLDPGRVNTEAFF	TGCGCCAGCAGCTTGGACCCAGGGAGGGTGAACACTGAAGCTTTCTTT
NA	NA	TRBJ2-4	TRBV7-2	CASSSPTEAGNIQYF	TGTGCCAGCAGCTCCCCGACGGAGGCGGGAAACATTCAGTACTTC
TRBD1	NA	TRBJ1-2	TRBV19	CASSRDRGHGGYTF	TGTGCCAGTAGTAGGGACAGGGGGCATGGAGGCTACACCTTC
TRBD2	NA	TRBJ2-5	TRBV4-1	CASSQDWSGGRETQYF	TGCGCCAGCAGCCAAGATTGGAGCGGGGGTAGGGAGACCCAGTACTTC
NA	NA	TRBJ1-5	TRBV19	CASSIAPEISNQPQHF	TGTGCCAGTAGTATAGCCCCCGAGATTAGCAATCAGCCCCAGCATTTT
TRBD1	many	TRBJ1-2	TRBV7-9	CASSEGQGVYGYTF	TGTGCCAGCAGCGAGGGACAGGGGGTTTATGGCTACACCTTC
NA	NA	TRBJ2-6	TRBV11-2	CASSLVGGGGGANVLTF	TGTGCCAGCAGCTTAGTTGGAGGGGGCGGTGGGGCCAACGTCCTGACTTTC
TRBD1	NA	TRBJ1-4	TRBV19	CASSRRRDRYNEKLFF	TGTGCCAGTAGTCGGCGTCGGGACAGATATAATGAAAAACTGTTTTTT
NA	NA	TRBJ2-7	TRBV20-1	CSARVQKNEQYF	TGCAGTGCTAGAGTACAAAAGAACGAGCAGTACTTC
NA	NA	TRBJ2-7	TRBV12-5	CASGLDGTSYEQYF	TGTGCTAGTGGTTTGGACGGCACTTCCTACGAGCAGTACTTC
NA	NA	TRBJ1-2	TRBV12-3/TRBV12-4	CASSLGGQLFGYTF	TGTGCCAGCAGTTTAGGCGGTCAGTTATTTGGCTACACCTTC
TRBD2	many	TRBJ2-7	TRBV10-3	CAISELASIEQYF	TGTGCCATCAGTGAACTAGCGTCTATCGAGCAGTACTTC
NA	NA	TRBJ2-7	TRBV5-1	CASSLGDGSVYEQYF	TGCGCCAGCAGCTTGGGCGACGGATCAGTCTACGAGCAGTACTTC
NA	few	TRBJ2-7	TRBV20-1	CSARDLDRSYEQYF	TGCAGTGCTAGAGATCTGGACAGATCCTACGAGCAGTACTTC
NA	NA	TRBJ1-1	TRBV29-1	CSGGRANTEAFF	TGCAGCGGTGGCAGGGCGAACACTGAAGCTTTCTTT
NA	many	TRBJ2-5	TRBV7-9	CASSAGQPAETQYF	TGTGCCAGCAGCGCCGGACAGCCTGCGGAGACCCAGTACTTC
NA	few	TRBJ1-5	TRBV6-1	CASSVTDNQPQHF	TGTGCCAGCAGTGTGACAGATAATCAGCCCCAGCATTTT
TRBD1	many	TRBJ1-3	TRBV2	CASTSQGETGNTIYF	TGTGCCAGCACGTCCCAGGGGGAAACTGGAAACACCATATATTTT
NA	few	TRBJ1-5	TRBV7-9	CASSLGRQINSNQPQHF	TGTGCCAGCAGCTTAGGGCGACAGATTAATAGCAATCAGCCCCAGCATTTT
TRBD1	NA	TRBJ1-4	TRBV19	CASSPGRQGGSEKLFF	TGTGCCAGTAGTCCCGGAAGACAGGGCGGATCCGAAAAACTGTTTTTT
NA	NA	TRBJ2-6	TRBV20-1	CSARDLGTSGANVLTF	TGCAGTGCTAGAGATCTGGGGACATCAGGGGCCAACGTCCTGACTTTC
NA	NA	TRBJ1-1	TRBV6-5	CASSDGLLTVNTEAFF	TGTGCCAGCAGCGACGGACTCCTAACCGTGAACACTGAAGCTTTCTTT
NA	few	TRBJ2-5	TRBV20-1	CSAGMTGQETQYF	TGCAGTGCTGGTATGACAGGACAAGAGACCCAGTACTTC